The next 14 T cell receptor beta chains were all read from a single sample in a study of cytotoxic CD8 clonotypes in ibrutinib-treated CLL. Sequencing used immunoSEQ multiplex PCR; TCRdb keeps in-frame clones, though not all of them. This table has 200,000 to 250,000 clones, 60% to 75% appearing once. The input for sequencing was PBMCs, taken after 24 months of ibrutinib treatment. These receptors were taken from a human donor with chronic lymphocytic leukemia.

This CDR3 is CASSYGRPSSYEQYF. CDR3 bases: TGTGCCAGCAGTTACGGACGACCCAGCTCCTACGAGCAGTACTTC. This rearrangement joins TRBV6-6 to TRBJ2-7, with unresolved D. V was clipped by 2 bases and J by 0 bases, with 11 bases between them. Germline loops: CDR1 MNHNY, CDR2 SVGAGI (reference sequence). The CDR3 has 15 amino acids.

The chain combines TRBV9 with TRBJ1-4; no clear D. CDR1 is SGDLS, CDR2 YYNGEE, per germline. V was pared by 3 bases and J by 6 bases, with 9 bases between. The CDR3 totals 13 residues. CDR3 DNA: TGTGCCAGCAGCGGAGAGTTGGATGAAAAACTGTTTTTT. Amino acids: CASSGELDEKLFF.

The CDR3 reads CASSPDGTGEFF. CDR3 DNA sequence: TGTGCCAGCAGCCCCGACGGGACAGGGGAGTTCTTC. The V gene is TRBV11-2, the J gene TRBJ2-1, with TRBD1 identical over 10 bases. The trim removed 5 bases at V and 14 bases at J, leaving 6 bases unmatched. Germline V lookup: CDR1 SGHAT, CDR2 FQNNGV. This CDR3 comprises 12 residues.

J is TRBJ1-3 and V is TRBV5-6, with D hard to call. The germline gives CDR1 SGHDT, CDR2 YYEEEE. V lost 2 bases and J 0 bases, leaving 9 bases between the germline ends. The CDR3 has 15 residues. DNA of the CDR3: TGTGCCAGCAGCTTTCTCTTCTCCTCTGGAAACACCATATATTTT. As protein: CASSFLFSSGNTIYF.

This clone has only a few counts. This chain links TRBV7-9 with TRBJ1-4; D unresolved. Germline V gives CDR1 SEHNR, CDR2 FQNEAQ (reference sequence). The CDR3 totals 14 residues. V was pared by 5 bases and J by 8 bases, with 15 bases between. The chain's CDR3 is CASSTNSQGEKLFF. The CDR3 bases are TGTGCCAGCAGCACAAACTCTCAAGGGGAAAAACTGTTTTTT.

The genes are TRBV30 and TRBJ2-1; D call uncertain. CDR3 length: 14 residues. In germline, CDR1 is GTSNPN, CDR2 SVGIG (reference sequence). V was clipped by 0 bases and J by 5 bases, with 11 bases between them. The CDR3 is CAWSVGSSHNEQFF. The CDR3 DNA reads TGTGCCTGGAGTGTGGGGTCATCACACAATGAGCAGTTCTTC.

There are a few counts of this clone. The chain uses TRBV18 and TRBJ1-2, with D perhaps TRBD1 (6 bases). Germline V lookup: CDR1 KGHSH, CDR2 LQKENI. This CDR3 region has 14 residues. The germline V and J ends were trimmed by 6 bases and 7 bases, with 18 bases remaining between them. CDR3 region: CASSTGMRGLGYTF. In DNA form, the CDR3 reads TGTGCCAGCTCTACAGGGATGCGGGGACTTGGCTACACCTTC.

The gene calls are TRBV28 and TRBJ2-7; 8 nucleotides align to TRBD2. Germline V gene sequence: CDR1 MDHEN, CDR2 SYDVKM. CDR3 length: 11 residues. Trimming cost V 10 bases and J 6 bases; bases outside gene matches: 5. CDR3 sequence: CAINRGGEQYF. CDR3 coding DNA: TGTGCCATCAATCGGGGGGGCGAGCAGTACTTC.

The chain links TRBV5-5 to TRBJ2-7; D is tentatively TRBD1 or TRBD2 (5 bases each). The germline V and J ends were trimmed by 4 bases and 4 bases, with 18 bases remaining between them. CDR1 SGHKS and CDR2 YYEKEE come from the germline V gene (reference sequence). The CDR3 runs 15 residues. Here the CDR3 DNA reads TGTGCCAGCAGCGTGACACTAGGGACCGATTACGAGCAGTACTTC. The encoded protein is CASSVTLGTDYEQYF. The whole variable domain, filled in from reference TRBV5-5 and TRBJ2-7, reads DAGVTQSPTHLIKTRGQQVTLRCSPISGHKSVSWYQQVLGQGPQFIFQYYEKEERGRGNFPDRFSARQFPNYSSELNVNALLLGDSALYLCASSVTLGTDYEQYFGPGTRLTVT.

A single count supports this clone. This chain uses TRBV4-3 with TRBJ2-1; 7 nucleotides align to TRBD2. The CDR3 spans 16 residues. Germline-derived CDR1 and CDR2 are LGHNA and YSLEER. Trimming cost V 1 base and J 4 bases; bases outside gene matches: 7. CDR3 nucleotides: TGCGCCAGCAGCCAAGGGGGCCTAGCGGCATACAATGAGCAGTTCTTC. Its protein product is CASSQGGLAAYNEQFF.

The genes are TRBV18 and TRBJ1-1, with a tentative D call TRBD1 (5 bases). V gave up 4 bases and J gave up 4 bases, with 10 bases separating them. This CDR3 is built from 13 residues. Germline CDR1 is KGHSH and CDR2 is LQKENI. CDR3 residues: CASSQGYGTEAFF. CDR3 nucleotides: TGTGCCAGCTCACAGGGGTATGGCACTGAAGCTTTCTTT.

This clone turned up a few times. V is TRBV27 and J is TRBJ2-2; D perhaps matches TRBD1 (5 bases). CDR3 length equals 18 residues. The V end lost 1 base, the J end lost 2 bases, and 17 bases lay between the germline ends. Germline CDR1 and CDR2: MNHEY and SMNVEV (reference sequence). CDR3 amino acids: CASSLFPPGAANTGELFF. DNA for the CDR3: TGTGCCAGCAGTTTATTTCCCCCTGGGGCTGCCAACACCGGGGAGCTGTTTTTT.

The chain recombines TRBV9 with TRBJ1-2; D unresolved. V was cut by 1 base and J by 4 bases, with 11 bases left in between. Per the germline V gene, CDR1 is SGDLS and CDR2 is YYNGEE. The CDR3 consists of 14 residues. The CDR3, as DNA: TGTGCCAGCAGCGTATCCTCCGCTAGCTATGGCTACACCTTC. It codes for CASSVSSASYGYTF.

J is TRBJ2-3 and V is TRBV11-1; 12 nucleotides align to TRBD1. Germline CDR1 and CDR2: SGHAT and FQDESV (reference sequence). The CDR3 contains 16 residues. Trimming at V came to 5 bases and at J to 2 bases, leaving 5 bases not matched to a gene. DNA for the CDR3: TGTGCCAGCAGCACCGGGACAGGGGGCTTCACAGATACGCAGTATTTT. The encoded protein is CASSTGTGGFTDTQYF.